The 30 T cell receptor beta chains in this list originate from one sample, sequenced in a study of CD8 T cells in Susac syndrome. 0.5 to 1 ug RNA was reverse transcribed with random hexamers. A single record per CDR3 protein comes from TCRdb applying MiXCR to the immunoSEQ multiplex PCR reads. The sample lists some 300,000 distinct CDR3 sequences, approximately 85% seen once, with around 0.2% in the top ten. Sample: CD8+ T cells from PBMCs. The source is a human donor with multiple sclerosis.

This clonotype was found once. V usage is TRBV5-1 and J usage is TRBJ2-7; 7 positions agree with TRBD1. V was pared by 3 bases and J by 3 bases, with 9 bases of the junction left unmatched. The CDR3 consists of 15 residues. Germline assignment: CDR1 SGHRS and CDR2 YFSETQ. The CDR3 nucleotides read TGCGCCAGCAGCTGGTGGACAGGCCCCAACTACGAGCAGTACTTC. Amino acid sequence: CASSWWTGPNYEQYF.

DNA for the CDR3: TGTGCCAGTACCCCCATCCGTGGGGGGCCAAGGTGGGCTTTCTTT. This encodes CASTPIRGGPRWAFF. The chain uses TRBV19 and TRBJ1-1; possible D gene TRBD1, 6 bases. Trimming removed 7 bases from V and 11 bases from J, with 26 bases in between. The CDR3 runs 15 residues. Germline-derived CDR1 and CDR2 are LNHDA and SQIVND (reference sequence).

V gene TRBV7-3 combines with J gene TRBJ2-1, with 7 bases fitting TRBD2. The V and J ends lost 6 bases and 4 bases, in that order; junction bases with no gene match: 9. The CDR3 spans 15 residues. Germline loops: CDR1 SGHTA, CDR2 FQGTGA. CDR3 sequence (DNA): TGTGCCAGCAGTCCAGGACTAGGGATTTACAATGAGCAGTTCTTC. The encoded protein is CASSPGLGIYNEQFF.

The CDR3 here is CASSEEAGPGYEQYF. CDR3 DNA sequence: TGTGCCAGCAGTGAAGAGGCAGGGCCGGGGTACGAGCAGTACTTC. V usage is TRBV6-1 and J usage is TRBJ2-7; possibly TRBD1 or TRBD2 for D (5 bases each). V was clipped by 1 base and J by 4 bases, with 14 bases between them. The CDR3 totals 15 residues. Germline CDR1 and CDR2: MNHNS and SASEGT.

The rearrangement joins TRBV4-3 to TRBJ2-5; tentatively, D is TRBD2 (7 bases). CDR3 length: 15 residues. The ends were cut back, 0 bases at V and 5 bases at J, with 13 bases in the middle. From germline, CDR1 is LGHNA and CDR2 YSLEER. The CDR3 region has the DNA TGCGCCAGCAGCCAAGAGGGGGGGCCCAGGGAGACCCAGTACTTC. This sequence encodes CASSQEGGPRETQYF.

The chain combines TRBV5-1 with TRBJ2-5; 10 nucleotides align to TRBD2. Unmatched junction bases numbered 5, after V lost 1 base and J lost 5 bases. CDR1 and CDR2 (germline): SGHRS, YFSETQ. There are 15 residues in the CDR3. CDR3 nucleotide sequence: TGCGCCAGCAGCTTGAGTAGCGGGAGGTTTGAGACCCAGTACTTC. The encoded protein is CASSLSSGRFETQYF.

The chain carries TRBV7-9 and TRBJ2-1; D gene uncertain. Germline CDR1 is SEHNR and CDR2 is FQNEAQ (reference sequence). The V end was cut by 3 bases, the J end by 8 bases, with 11 bases between. The CDR3 sequence is 13 residues long. The chain's CDR3 is CASSFASGDEQFF. The CDR3 DNA follows: TGTGCCAGCAGCTTCGCGAGTGGCGATGAGCAGTTCTTC.

V and J are TRBV4-1 and TRBJ2-1; D call uncertain. Germline lookup yields CDR1 MGHRA and CDR2 YSYEKL. This CDR3 contains 14 residues. The V end was cut by 2 bases, the J end by 5 bases, with 10 bases between. The CDR3 region is CASSQSETDNEQFF. CDR3 nucleotides: TGCGCCAGCAGCCAAAGCGAAACTGACAATGAGCAGTTCTTC.

The V call is TRBV7-2, the J call TRBJ2-7, with 7 bases identical to TRBD2. This CDR3 is built from 15 residues. V trimming: 3 bases; J trimming: 7 bases; junction bases outside the gene matches: 12. CDR1 and CDR2 from the germline V gene are SGHTA and FQGNSA. CDR3 DNA sequence: TGTGCCAGCAGCTTCGGGGCGGGAGCTCTGAGGGAGCAGTACTTC. It is translated as CASSFGAGALREQYF. Together with reference TRBV7-2 and TRBJ2-7, the CDR3 gives the full variable domain: GAGVSQSPSNKVTEKGKDVELRCDPISGHTALYWYRQSLGQGLEFLIYFQGNSAPDKSGLPSDRFSAERTGGSVSTLTIQRTQQEDSAVYLCASSFGAGALREQYFGPGTRLTVT.

The rearrangement uses TRBV7-9 and TRBJ1-4, with 10 positions matching TRBD1. Germline CDR1 SEHNR, CDR2 FQNEAQ (reference sequence). The CDR3 is made up of 16 amino acids. Trimming took 2 bases from V and 3 from J; bases not matched to a gene: 3. The CDR3 region is CASSLRQGAANEKLFF. The CDR3 DNA reads as TGTGCCAGCAGCTTACGACAGGGGGCTGCTAATGAAAAACTGTTTTTT.

The V gene is TRBV24-1, the J gene TRBJ2-5, with 8 bases matching TRBD1. This CDR3 has 14 residues. V lost 6 bases, J lost 3 bases, and 5 bases stayed unmatched. From germline, CDR1 is KGHDR and CDR2 SFDVKD. DNA of the CDR3: TGTGCCACCAGTTCGACAGGGGAGGAAGAGACCCAGTACTTC. This encodes CATSSTGEEETQYF.

This chain links TRBV12-3 or TRBV12-4 with TRBJ2-7, with unresolved D. The CDR3 is 14 residues long. V lost 3 bases and J lost 2, with 11 bases in between. CDR3 DNA sequence: TGTGCCAGCAGTTTCGGTACCGATACCTACGAGCAGTACTTC. Translated, it gives CASSFGTDTYEQYF.

The chain employs TRBV7-8 and TRBJ2-3; D ambiguous. The CDR3 length is 14 residues. Trimming cost V 6 bases and J 1 base, with 11 bases left between them. Germline V gene data show CDR1 as SGHVS and CDR2 as FQNEAQ. In DNA, the CDR3 is TGTGCCAGCAGTCAGGAGCCGGGCACAGATACGCAGTATTTT. This gives the protein CASSQEPGTDTQYF.

The V gene is TRBV28, the J gene TRBJ1-4; D gene uncertain. There are 17 residues in the CDR3. Germline V lookup: CDR1 MDHEN, CDR2 SYDVKM. Between the trimmed V and J ends, which lost 5 bases and 0 bases, there was a span of 16 bases. CDR3: CASSPRIRETTNEKLFF. As DNA, the CDR3 is TGTGCCAGCAGTCCTCGAATAAGGGAAACAACTAATGAAAAACTGTTTTTT.

This rearrangement joins TRBV30 to TRBJ1-2, with 7 positions matching TRBD1. CDR3 length: 13 amino acids. The V gene's germline CDR1 is GTSNPN and CDR2 SVGIG (reference sequence). The J segment lost 2 bases and the V segment lost 3 bases, leaving 3 bases of the junction unmatched. The CDR3 spells CAWSAGGNYGYTF. Here the CDR3 DNA reads TGTGCCTGGAGCGCAGGGGGAAACTATGGCTACACCTTC.

The chain is built from TRBV19 and TRBJ2-1; 7 bases align to TRBD2. Trimming at V came to 6 bases and at J to 9 bases, leaving 5 bases not matched to a gene. Germline assignment: CDR1 LNHDA and CDR2 SQIVND (reference sequence). This CDR3 spans 12 amino acids. CDR3 DNA sequence: TGTGCCAGTAGCCCAGCGGGGCTTGAGCAGTTCTTC. This gives the protein CASSPAGLEQFF.

The CDR3 nucleotides read TGCAGCGTTCGGACAGGCCAGGGTTACGAGCAGTACTTC. It translates to CSVRTGQGYEQYF. The V gene is TRBV29-1, the J gene TRBJ2-7; 7 bases are a match to TRBD1. The CDR3 sequence is 13 residues long. The germline V gene encodes CDR1 SQVTM and CDR2 ANQGSEA. V lost 5 bases to trimming and J lost 4 bases; unmatched junction nucleotides: 8.

The chain joins TRBV4-3 to TRBJ2-1; 11 bases map to TRBD2. The CDR3 contains 17 residues. With V trimmed by 0 bases and J by 5 bases, 6 bases remained unmatched. Germline V gene data show CDR1 as LGHNA and CDR2 as YSLEER. The CDR3 DNA sequence: TGCGCCAGCAGCCAAGAATTAGCGGGAGGGCCAAACAATGAGCAGTTCTTC. Encoded protein: CASSQELAGGPNNEQFF.

This clonotype was counted a single time. The chain has TRBV7-8 and TRBJ2-3; 7 nucleotides align to TRBD1. After removal of 5 bases from V and 2 bases from J, the junction contained 10 bases not matched to a gene. Per the germline V gene, CDR1 is SGHVS and CDR2 is FQNEAQ. The CDR3 runs 16 residues. CDR3 sequence (DNA): TGTGCCAGCAGCGCTAGAGGGGGCCCCCTCACAGATACGCAGTATTTT. Translated: CASSARGGPLTDTQYF.

This CDR3 is CASSLVAGAPNYGYTF. CDR3 coding DNA: TGTGCCAGCAGCTTAGTTGCGGGGGCCCCTAACTATGGCTACACCTTC. The rearrangement uses TRBV11-2 and TRBJ1-2, with D tentatively TRBD1 (6 bases). The CDR3 runs 16 residues. The V and J ends lost 1 base and 0 bases respectively, with 12 bases between them. From germline, CDR1 is SGHAT and CDR2 FQNNGV.

CDR3 in DNA: TGTGCCAGCAGCTATTCCACCGGGGAAAAACTGTTTTTT. Its translation is CASSYSTGEKLFF. The gene calls are TRBV5-6 and TRBJ1-4; the D is unclear. Per germline, CDR1 SGHDT and CDR2 YYEEEE. CDR3 length: 13 residues. Trimming shortened V by 3 bases and J by 8 bases, and 11 bases separated the two germline ends.

This sequence joins TRBV7-9 and TRBJ2-4, with D maybe TRBD1 (5 bases). The CDR3 consists of 11 residues. Looked up from germline, CDR1 is SEHNR and CDR2 is FQNEAQ (reference sequence). V lost 9 bases and J 6 bases, leaving 9 bases between the germline ends. CDR3 sequence (DNA): TGTGCCAGAGGGGTGGGAAACATTCAGTACTTC. Translating gives CARGVGNIQYF.

V and J are TRBV10-2 and TRBJ2-1; TRBD1 matches at 11 bases. The ends lost 8 bases at V and 8 bases at J; junction bases unmatched: 11. This CDR3 comprises 15 residues. The germline CDR1 and CDR2 sequences are WSHSY and SAAADI. The CDR3 is CASAAGTGGHDEQFF. CDR3 bases: TGCGCCAGCGCAGCCGGGACAGGGGGGCACGATGAGCAGTTCTTC.

The chain employs TRBV14 and TRBJ2-5; 7 bases agree with TRBD1. The CDR3 consists of 17 residues. Germline V CDR1 and CDR2: SGHDN, FVKESK. J lost 1 base, V lost 0 bases, and 8 bases had no gene match. CDR3 in amino acids: CASSQDATGNLQETQYF. The CDR3 bases are TGTGCCAGCAGCCAAGATGCGACAGGGAACCTCCAAGAGACCCAGTACTTC.

The chain links TRBV7-9 to TRBJ2-1; no definite D call. Germline V lookup: CDR1 SEHNR, CDR2 FQNEAQ (reference sequence). Trimming left V 6 bases short and J 0 bases short, with 6 bases between. CDR3 length: 13 amino acids. The CDR3 spells CASRSDSYNEQFF. In nucleotides, the CDR3 is TGTGCCAGCAGAAGCGACTCCTACAATGAGCAGTTCTTC.

The gene calls are TRBV20-1 and TRBJ1-1; D ambiguous. This CDR3 spans 15 amino acids. V lost 6 bases, J lost 3 bases, and 20 bases lay in between. Germline loops: CDR1 DFQATT, CDR2 SNEGSKA (reference sequence). This CDR3 is CSAEKTNVADTEAFF. The CDR3 region has the DNA TGCAGTGCCGAAAAGACGAACGTGGCGGACACTGAAGCTTTCTTT.

The rearrangement links TRBV7-9 to TRBJ1-1, with D unresolved. The CDR3 is 16 amino acids. Trimming stripped 1 base from V and 0 bases from J, with 12 bases between. The germline V gene has CDR1 SEHNR and CDR2 FQNEAQ (reference sequence). DNA of the CDR3: TGTGCCAGCAGCTTAGTGGCTTCAATAATGAACACTGAAGCTTTCTTT. Translating gives CASSLVASIMNTEAFF.

Ten or more counts support this clonotype. This chain connects TRBV19 to TRBJ2-1; TRBD2 agrees at 10 bases. After removal of 9 bases from V and 1 base from J, the junction contained 6 bases not matched to a gene. CDR1 and CDR2 (germline): LNHDA, SQIVND (reference sequence). CDR3 length: 15 amino acids. DNA for the CDR3: TGTGCCAGCAGTTTAGCGGGAGGTTCCTACAATGAGCAGTTCTTC. Protein: CASSLAGGSYNEQFF.

The J gene is TRBJ2-2, the V gene TRBV20-1; perhaps TRBD2 as D (5 bases). Trimming shortened V by 3 bases and J by 6 bases, and 8 bases separated the two germline ends. CDR1 is DFQATT, CDR2 SNEGSKA, per germline (reference sequence). This CDR3 spans 12 amino acids. The CDR3 bases are TGCAGTGCTAGGACTACCCCCGGGGAGCTGTTTTTT. Translated, it gives CSARTTPGELFF.

For the CDR3, the DNA is TGTGCCAGCAGCTTCGAATCGGTCTACACTGAAGCTTTCTTT. Encoded protein: CASSFESVYTEAFF. V usage is TRBV7-2 and J usage is TRBJ1-1, with D unclear. The ends were cut back, 3 bases at V and 3 bases at J, with 11 bases in the middle. Germline values: CDR1 SGHTA, CDR2 FQGNSA. CDR3 length equals 14 residues.